Included here is one T cell receptor beta chain sequence, with context. This clone was counted a single time. Its specific antigen is unknown. No quality values exist for individual bases; no much larger clone is one base distant. This entry is derived from a study of T cell responses to AZD1222 COVID-19 vaccine (dated by TCRdb to the early 2020s). Some background on the complete study: Because spike-specific TCR depth and breadth did not differ between the two schedules, AZD1222 recipients who got a second dose at roughly 4 weeks were pooled with those who got a second dose at roughly 12 weeks. Trial participants were enrolled by age into subgroups of 18-55, 56-69 and 70-plus years, and about 150, 27 and 61 TCR-sequenced participants, respectively, were included in these subgroups. TCR sequencing covered roughly 230 trial participants: 207 given two doses of AZD1222 and approximately 26 given two doses of MenACWY control vaccine.

Paper-wide results and their limitations: The whole spike protein was spanned by vaccine-associated CD4 TCRs, and dominant responses were seen in regions 160-218 and 743-854. Because no day 14 peak-response samples were available, the repertoires could be characterized only after the peak T cell response. Reportedly, close to half of the unique spike-specific TCRs recognized epitopes lying outside the regions that are mutated in the B.1.351 and B.1.1.7 variants. In the small 56-69-year group, the increase in depth fell short of significance, most likely because of low power. Only a handful of AZD1222 recipients were SARS-CoV-2 seropositive at baseline, limiting conclusions about previously exposed vaccinees. After two AZD1222 doses, spike-specific TCR breadth and depth were significantly higher than at day 0 and than in MenACWY recipients. Participants were mostly white British and included more females than males, and it was suggested by the authors that clonal diversity may have been underestimated.

The CDR3 regions of human TCRbeta chains were analyzed by immunosequencing. In the original analysis: TCRs in the repertoires were compared against a reference library of SARS-CoV-2-specific TCRs that had been generated with the MIRA antigen-specificity platform. Breadth was defined as the fraction of unique TCRs that were SARS-CoV-2-associated. Depth was defined as the fraction of total T cells that were SARS-CoV-2-associated. Using the MIRA data, each spike-specific TCR was assigned both to the spike region to which the TCR was reactive and to a CD4 or CD8 class. Log10-transformed breadth and depth values were compared by one-way ANOVA with Sidak's multiple comparisons tests. TCRdb took this table from immuneACCESS and kept in-frame rearrangements with V and J called. Such tables lack part of the clones; where checked against another copy, unresolved V genes explain under half of the gap, and the rest is unexplained. For V, J and clone size, that table is used; D and trimming come from the DNA. The sample profile shows some 120,000 clones; 87% of them were found once. In total, the top ten clones hold over 9.5% of the sample.

Reading the label with the study, this specimen's time point is: baseline before first vaccination. Samples from vaccinated people were obtained from the UK trials COV001 and COV002, which included a single-blind randomized controlled phase 2/3 trial of AZD1222 (ChAdOx1 nCoV-19) in healthy adults. Trial participant PBMC samples were collected at day 0 and day 28 after the second dose for TCRbeta chain sequencing. For CDR1 and CDR2, the germline V gene (reference sequence) lists SGHKS and YYEKEE. Inclusive of the bounding cysteine and phenylalanine, the CDR3 is 11 residues long. Left in the record is the CDR3 DNA by itself, 33 bases read in frame from the first base. V is pared back by 0 bases and J by 7 bases, with 4 bases lying between the germline termini.

The rearrangement joined TRBV5-5 to TRBJ1-1, with the D gene too uncertain to name. The specimen was peripheral blood, collected on day 0 of AZD1222 vaccination. This clonotype originated in an adult in good health. The nucleotide sequence is TGTGCCAGCAGCTTGGCGGGTGAAGCTTTCTTT. Its product reads: CASSLAGEAFF.